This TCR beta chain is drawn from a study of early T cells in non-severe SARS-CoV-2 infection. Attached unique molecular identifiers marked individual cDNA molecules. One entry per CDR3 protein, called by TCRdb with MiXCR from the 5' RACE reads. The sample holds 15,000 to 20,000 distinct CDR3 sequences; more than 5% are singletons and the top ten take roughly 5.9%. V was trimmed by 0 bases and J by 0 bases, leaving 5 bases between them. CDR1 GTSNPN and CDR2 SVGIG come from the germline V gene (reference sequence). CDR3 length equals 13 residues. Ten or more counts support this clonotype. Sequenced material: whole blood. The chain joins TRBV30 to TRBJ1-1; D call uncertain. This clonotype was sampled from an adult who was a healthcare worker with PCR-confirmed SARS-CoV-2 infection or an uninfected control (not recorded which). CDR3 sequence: CAWSVRMNTEAFF. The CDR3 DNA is TGTGCCTGGAGTGTACGGATGAACACTGAAGCTTTCTTT.